This T cell receptor (beta chain) came from a study of radiation and T cells in renal cell carcinoma. Clones were read by immunoSEQ multiplex PCR, and TCRdb kept only the in-frame ones, dropping some. Of some 150,000 clones in the sample, 75% to 90% were seen once. Sample time point: blood 4 weeks post-SBRT, at nephrectomy. Sample treatment: 15 Gy SBRT to primary tumor, nephrectomy 4 weeks later. Nephrectomy followed 15 Gy stereotactic body radiation by 4 weeks. The CDR3 is 11 amino acids. V was cut by 6 bases and J by 1 base, with 6 bases left in between. In germline, CDR1 is DFQATT, CDR2 SNEGSKA (reference sequence).

The rearrangement joins TRBV20-1 to TRBJ2-5; D is unresolved. The material was blood, obtained from a patient whose treatment included radiotherapy and nephrectomy. The origin of this receptor is a woman between 45 and 65 years old with renal cell carcinoma. The CDR3 DNA follows: TGCAGTGCCTTCCCCCAAGAGACCCAGTACTTC. Protein product: CSAFPQETQYF.